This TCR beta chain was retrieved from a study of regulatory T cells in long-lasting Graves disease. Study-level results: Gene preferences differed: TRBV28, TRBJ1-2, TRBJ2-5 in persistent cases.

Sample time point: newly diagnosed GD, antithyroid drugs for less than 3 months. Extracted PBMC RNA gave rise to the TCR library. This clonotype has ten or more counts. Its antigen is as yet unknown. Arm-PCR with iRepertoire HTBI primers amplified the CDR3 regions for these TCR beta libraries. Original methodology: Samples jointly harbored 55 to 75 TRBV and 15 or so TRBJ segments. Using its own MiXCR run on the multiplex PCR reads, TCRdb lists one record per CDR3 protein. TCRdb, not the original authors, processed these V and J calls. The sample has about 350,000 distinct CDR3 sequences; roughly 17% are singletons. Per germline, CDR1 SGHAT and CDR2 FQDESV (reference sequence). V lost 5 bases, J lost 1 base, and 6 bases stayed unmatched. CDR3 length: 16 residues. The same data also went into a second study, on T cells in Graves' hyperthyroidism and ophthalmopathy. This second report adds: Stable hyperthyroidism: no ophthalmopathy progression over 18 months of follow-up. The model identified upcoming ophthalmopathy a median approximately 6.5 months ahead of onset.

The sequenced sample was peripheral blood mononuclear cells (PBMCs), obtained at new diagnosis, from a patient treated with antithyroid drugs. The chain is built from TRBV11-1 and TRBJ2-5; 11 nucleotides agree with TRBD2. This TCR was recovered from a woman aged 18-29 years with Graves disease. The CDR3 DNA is TGTGCCAGCAGCCGCCTTAGCGGGAGGGGCCAAGAGACCCAGTACTTC. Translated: CASSRLSGRGQETQYF.